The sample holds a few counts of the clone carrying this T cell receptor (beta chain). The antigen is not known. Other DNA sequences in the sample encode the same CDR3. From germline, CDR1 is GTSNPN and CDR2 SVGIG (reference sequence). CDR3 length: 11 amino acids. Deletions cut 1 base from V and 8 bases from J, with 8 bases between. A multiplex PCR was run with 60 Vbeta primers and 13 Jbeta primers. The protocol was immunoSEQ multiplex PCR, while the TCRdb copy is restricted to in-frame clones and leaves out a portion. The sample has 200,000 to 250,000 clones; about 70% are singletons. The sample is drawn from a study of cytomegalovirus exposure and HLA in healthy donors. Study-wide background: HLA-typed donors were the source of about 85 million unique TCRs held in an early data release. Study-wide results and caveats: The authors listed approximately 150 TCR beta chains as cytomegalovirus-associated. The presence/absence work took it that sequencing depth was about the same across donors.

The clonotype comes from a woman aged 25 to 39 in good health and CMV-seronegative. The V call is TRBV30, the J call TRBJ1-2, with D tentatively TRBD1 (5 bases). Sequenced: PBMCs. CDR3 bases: TGTGCCTGGAGTGGGGGGGTAGGCTACACCTTC. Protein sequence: CAWSGGVGYTF.